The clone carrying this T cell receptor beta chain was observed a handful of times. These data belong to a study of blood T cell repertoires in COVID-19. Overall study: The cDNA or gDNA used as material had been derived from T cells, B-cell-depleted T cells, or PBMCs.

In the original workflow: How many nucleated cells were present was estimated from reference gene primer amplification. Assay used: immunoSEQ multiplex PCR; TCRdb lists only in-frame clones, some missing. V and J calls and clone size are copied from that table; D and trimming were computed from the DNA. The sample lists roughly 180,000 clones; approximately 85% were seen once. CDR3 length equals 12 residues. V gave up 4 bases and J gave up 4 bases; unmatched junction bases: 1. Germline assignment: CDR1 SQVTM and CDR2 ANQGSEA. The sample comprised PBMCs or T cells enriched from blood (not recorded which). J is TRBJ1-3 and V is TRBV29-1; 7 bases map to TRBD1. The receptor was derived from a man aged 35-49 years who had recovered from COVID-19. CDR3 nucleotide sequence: TGCAGCGTTGGGGGACAGGGAAACACCATATATTTT. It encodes CSVGGQGNTIYF.